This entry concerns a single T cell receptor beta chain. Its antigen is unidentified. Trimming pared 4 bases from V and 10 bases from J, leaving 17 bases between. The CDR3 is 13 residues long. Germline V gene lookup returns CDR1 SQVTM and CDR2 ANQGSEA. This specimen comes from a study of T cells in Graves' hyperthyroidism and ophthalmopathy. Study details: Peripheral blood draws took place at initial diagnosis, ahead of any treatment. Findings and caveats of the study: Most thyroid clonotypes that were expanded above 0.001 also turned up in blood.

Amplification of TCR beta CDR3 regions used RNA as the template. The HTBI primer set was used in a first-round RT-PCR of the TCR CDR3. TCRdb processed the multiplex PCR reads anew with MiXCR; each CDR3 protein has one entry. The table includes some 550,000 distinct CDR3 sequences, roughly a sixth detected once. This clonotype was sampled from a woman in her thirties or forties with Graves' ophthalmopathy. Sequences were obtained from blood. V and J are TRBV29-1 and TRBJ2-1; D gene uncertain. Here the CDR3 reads CSVGVWSSVEQFF. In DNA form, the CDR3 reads TGCAGCGTTGGAGTTTGGTCGTCAGTCGAGCAGTTCTTC.